The 9 T cell receptor beta chains reported below all come from one sample, sequenced in a study of CD8 T cells in ankylosing spondylitis. Via MiXCR, TCRdb re-called the 5' RACE reads, giving one row per CDR3 protein. The sample consists of approximately 250,000 distinct CDR3 sequences, 30% to 40% of them appearing once. Source material: blood, either unsorted or a sorted T cell fraction (not recorded which). Receptors were obtained from a male donor with ankylosing spondylitis or in good health (not recorded which).

V usage is TRBV6-1 and J usage is TRBJ1-5, with a possible D match to TRBD1 (5 bases). Germline loops: CDR1 MNHNS, CDR2 SASEGT. V gave up 5 bases and J gave up 9 bases, with 14 bases separating them. This CDR3 region has 13 residues. CDR3 bases: TGTGCCAGCAGTCCCAGCAGGGCTGGGCCCCAGCATTTT. It codes for CASSPSRAGPQHF.

This clonotype was picked up a small number of times. The genes are TRBV12-3 or TRBV12-4 and TRBJ2-3; D is possibly TRBD1 (6 bases). This CDR3 region has 14 residues. V was trimmed by 6 bases and J by 0 bases, leaving 10 bases between them. This CDR3 is CASRRTASTDTQYF. The CDR3 DNA reads as TGTGCCAGCAGAAGGACAGCTAGCACAGATACGCAGTATTTT.

The chain uses TRBV6-5 and TRBJ2-5, with TRBD1 matching over 7 bases. The CDR3 length is 13 residues. The V segment lost 2 bases and the J segment 5 bases; nucleotides outside the gene matches: 2. Germline V gives CDR1 MNHEY, CDR2 SVGAGI. CDR3 sequence reads: CASSYDRVETQYF. The CDR3 coding sequence is TGTGCCAGCAGTTACGACAGGGTGGAGACCCAGTACTTC.

DNA for the CDR3: TGCGCCAGCAGTGATGGGACAGAGAACACTGAAGCTTTCTTT. Translation: CASSDGTENTEAFF. The rearrangement joins TRBV10-2 to TRBJ1-1; 7 nucleotides line up with TRBD1. Germline values: CDR1 WSHSY, CDR2 SAAADI. CDR3 length equals 14 residues. With 3 bases clipped from V and 1 base from J, the junction kept 2 bases outside the gene matches.

A few counts support this clonotype. The gene calls are TRBV4-1 and TRBJ1-1; D call uncertain. Trimming stripped 3 bases from V and 7 bases from J, with 18 bases between. This CDR3 spans 15 amino acids. Germline CDR1 and CDR2: MGHRA and YSYEKL. CDR3 residues: CASSQERTAPGEAFF. The CDR3 nucleotides read TGCGCCAGCAGCCAGGAAAGGACGGCTCCTGGTGAAGCTTTCTTT.

This clonotype was counted a few times. V gene TRBV12-3 or TRBV12-4 combines with J gene TRBJ2-1; maybe TRBD2 (6 bases). The CDR3 totals 13 residues. V lost 2 bases and J lost 10, with 12 bases in between. In DNA, the CDR3 is TGTGCCAGCAGTTTATCTGTGCGGGGCGAGCAGTTCTTC. It translates to CASSLSVRGEQFF.

V is TRBV5-6 and J is TRBJ2-7, with TRBD1 identical over 7 bases. The length of the CDR3 is 16 residues. The germline CDR1 and CDR2 sequences are SGHDT and YYEEEE. Losses at the gene ends were 0 bases for V and 3 bases for J; bases not matched to a gene: 9. CDR3 region: CASSLVPTGVGYEQYF. For the CDR3, the DNA is TGTGCCAGCAGCTTGGTGCCCACAGGGGTGGGCTACGAGCAGTACTTC.

This clonotype has more than one count but fewer than ten. J is TRBJ2-1 and V is TRBV11-2, with D tentatively TRBD2 (7 bases). V lost 7 bases and J lost 0, with 28 bases in between. The CDR3 is made up of 20 amino acids. Germline V CDR1 and CDR2: SGHAT, FQNNGV. In DNA, the CDR3 is TGTGCCAGCACCATTATCCCGGGGGGCGGGGGTCTTTCCTCCTACAATGAGCAGTTCTTC. The encoded protein is CASTIIPGGGGLSSYNEQFF.

This clonotype has just a few counts. The chain is built from TRBV6-5 and TRBJ1-2; no reliable D call. The germline V gene encodes CDR1 MNHEY and CDR2 SVGAGI. The CDR3 loop spans 14 amino acids. The V gene lost 2 bases and the J gene lost 2 bases, with 9 bases spanning the gap. The CDR3 nucleotides are TGTGCCAGCAGTTACGTGTCTCTAAACTATGGCTACACCTTC. Its translation: CASSYVSLNYGYTF.